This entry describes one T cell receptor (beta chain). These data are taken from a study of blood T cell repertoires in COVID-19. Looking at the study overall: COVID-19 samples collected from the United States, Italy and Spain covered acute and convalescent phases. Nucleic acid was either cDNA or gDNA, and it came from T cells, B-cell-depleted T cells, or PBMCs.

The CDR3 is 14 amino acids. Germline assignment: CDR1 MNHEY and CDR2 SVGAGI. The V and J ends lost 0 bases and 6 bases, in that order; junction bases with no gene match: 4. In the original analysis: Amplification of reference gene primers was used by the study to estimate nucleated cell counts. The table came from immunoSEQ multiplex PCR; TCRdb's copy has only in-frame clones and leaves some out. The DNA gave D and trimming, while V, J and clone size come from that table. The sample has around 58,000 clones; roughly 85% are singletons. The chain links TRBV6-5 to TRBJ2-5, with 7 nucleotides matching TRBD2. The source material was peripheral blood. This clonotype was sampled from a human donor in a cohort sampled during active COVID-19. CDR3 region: CASSYSGLEKTQYF. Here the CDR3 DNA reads TGTGCCAGCAGTTACTCCGGACTAGAAAAGACCCAGTACTTC.